This is a list of T cell receptor beta chains from one sample in a study of T cells after yellow fever vaccination. A single record per CDR3 protein comes from TCRdb applying MiXCR to the 5' RACE reads. Of some 290,000 distinct CDR3 sequences in the sample, about 11% were seen once. Sequencing was performed on CD4+ T cells sorted from PBMCs, taken 45 days after the yellow fever booster vaccination. The receptors originated from a man between 18 and 29 years old who received the YFV17D yellow fever vaccine. Each CDR3 is given with its conserved first and last residue. The D gene is left open where the match is weak. The size entry is marked missing in some rows and otherwise reads once, few, many or a size class.

clone_size	j_call	d_call	v_call	cdr3_aa	cdr3_nt
.	TRBJ2-3	TRBD2	TRBV5-4	CASSLATSGGPQGTQYF	TGTGCCAGCAGCTTGGCCACTAGCGGGGGGCCACAGGGAACGCAGTATTTT
many	TRBJ2-3	TRBD2	TRBV20-1	CSAPGGLGTDTQYF	TGCAGTGCTCCGGGGGGGTTGGGGACAGATACGCAGTATTTT
.	TRBJ1-5	.	TRBV5-1	CASSLVDNSNQPQHF	TGCGCCAGCAGCTTGGTGGACAATAGCAATCAGCCCCAGCATTTT
few	TRBJ2-5	TRBD2	TRBV12-3/TRBV12-4	CASSRSSGRKETQYF	TGTGCCAGCAGTCGGTCTAGCGGGCGTAAAGAGACCCAGTACTTC
few	TRBJ2-5	.	TRBV4-2	CASSQVAAGSTGKTQYF	TGTGCCAGCAGCCAAGTCGCGGCGGGGTCGACGGGCAAGACCCAGTACTTC
.	TRBJ2-7	TRBD2	TRBV6-2/TRBV6-3	CASSPQRRLADSGEQYF	TGTGCCAGCAGCCCCCAGCGCCGGCTAGCGGACTCGGGGGAGCAGTACTTC
.	TRBJ1-4	TRBD1	TRBV20-1	CSAIPPPGQGALEKLFF	TGCAGTGCCATACCCCCTCCGGGACAGGGGGCTTTGGAAAAACTGTTTTTT
few	TRBJ1-2	.	TRBV7-9	CASSLEGGDGYTF	TGTGCCAGCAGCTTAGAAGGGGGAGACGGCTACACCTTC
.	TRBJ2-3	TRBD1	TRBV24-1	CATSDRDREADTQYF	TGTGCCACCAGTGATCGGGACAGGGAAGCAGATACGCAGTATTTT
many	TRBJ2-3	TRBD2	TRBV4-3	CASSQGAGGGTDTQYF	TGCGCCAGCAGCCAAGGAGCGGGGGGAGGCACAGATACGCAGTATTTT
many	TRBJ2-7	TRBD2	TRBV3-1	CASSQDPTSRYEQYF	TGTGCCAGCAGCCAAGATCCGACTAGCAGGTACGAGCAGTACTTC
.	TRBJ2-1	.	TRBV12-3/TRBV12-4	CASSLWGGRLNEQFF	TGTGCCAGCAGTTTATGGGGGGGCCGCTTGAATGAGCAGTTCTTC
.	TRBJ2-3	.	TRBV21-1	CASSFRTSGGNRTDTQYF	TGTGCCAGCAGCTTCCGGACTAGCGGGGGGAATCGCACAGATACGCAGTATTTT
few	TRBJ2-5	.	TRBV7-9	CASSEGPKETQYF	TGTGCCAGCAGCGAGGGGCCCAAAGAGACCCAGTACTTC
.	TRBJ1-1	.	TRBV27	CASSSTTNTEAFF	TGTGCCAGCAGTTCCACCACGAACACTGAAGCTTTCTTT
.	TRBJ2-5	TRBD2	TRBV15	CATSRTLAGGRETQYF	TGTGCCACCAGCAGAACCTTAGCGGGGGGGAGGGAGACCCAGTACTTC
.	TRBJ1-2	TRBD1	TRBV5-1	CASSFTGGGFYGYTF	TGCGCCAGCAGCTTTACAGGGGGAGGGTTCTATGGCTACACCTTC
many	TRBJ1-4	.	TRBV6-2/TRBV6-3	CASSYSPGEPATNEKLFF	TGTGCCAGCAGTTATTCACCGGGTGAGCCTGCAACTAATGAAAAACTGTTTTTT
.	TRBJ1-5	.	TRBV20-1	CSARLVGGNSQPQHF	TGCAGTGCCAGGTTGGTGGGGGGCAACAGTCAGCCCCAGCATTTT
many	TRBJ1-4	TRBD1	TRBV24-1	CATSDPGQGSEKLFF	TGTGCCACCAGTGATCCCGGACAGGGAAGCGAAAAACTGTTTTTT
few	TRBJ2-2	TRBD2	TRBV7-2	CASTRGLAGSGELFF	TGTGCCAGCACCCGGGGACTAGCGGGGTCCGGGGAGCTGTTTTTT
.	TRBJ2-5	TRBD1	TRBV20-1	CSVTTGTGASGTQYF	TGCAGTGTAACAACCGGGACAGGGGCTTCTGGGACCCAGTACTTC
few	TRBJ1-2	.	TRBV6-5	CASSPGKLYGYTF	TGTGCCAGCAGTCCAGGGAAACTCTATGGCTACACCTTC
few	TRBJ2-1	TRBD2	TRBV7-9	CASSSGGTSGVHEQFF	TGTGCCAGCAGCTCGGGTGGGACTAGCGGGGTTCATGAGCAGTTCTTC
few	TRBJ1-1	.	TRBV2	CASSDEGDIEAFF	TGTGCCAGCAGTGATGAGGGGGATATAGAAGCTTTCTTT
many	TRBJ1-2	.	TRBV7-8	CASSLVTADYGYTF	TGTGCCAGCAGCTTGGTCACGGCGGACTATGGCTACACCTTC
few	TRBJ2-2	.	TRBV11-2	CASSSLQGRVIGELFF	TGTGCCAGCAGCTCACTACAGGGAAGGGTGATCGGGGAGCTGTTTTTT
few	TRBJ2-1	TRBD1	TRBV12-3/TRBV12-4	CASNRGHEQFF	TGTGCCAGCAACAGGGGACATGAGCAGTTCTTC
.	TRBJ2-2	.	TRBV11-2	CASSPASENTGELFF	TGTGCCAGCAGCCCGGCTAGCGAAAACACCGGGGAGCTGTTTTTT
.	TRBJ2-1	.	TRBV7-2	CASSLRYSSANEQFF	TGTGCCAGCAGCTTAAGATACTCGTCGGCCAATGAGCAGTTCTTC
few	TRBJ1-6	.	TRBV5-6	CASGRWEYGNSPLHF	TGTGCCAGCGGCCGATGGGAGTATGGTAATTCACCCCTCCACTTT
many	TRBJ2-1	TRBD2	TRBV11-1	CASSLEAGGYNEQFF	TGTGCCAGCAGCTTAGAAGCGGGGGGCTACAATGAGCAGTTCTTC
few	TRBJ2-1	.	TRBV5-5	CASSPLGRMDYNEQFF	TGTGCCAGCAGCCCCCTGGGGAGGATGGACTACAATGAGCAGTTCTTC
few	TRBJ2-5	TRBD2	TRBV20-1	CSSPVAGGYQETQYF	TGCAGCTCCCCGGTGGCGGGGGGGTACCAAGAGACCCAGTACTTC
.	TRBJ1-1	TRBD1	TRBV6-2/TRBV6-3	CACSPLSDRPQEAFF	TGTGCCTGCAGTCCCCTCTCGGACAGGCCCCAAGAAGCTTTCTTT
.	TRBJ2-5	.	TRBV6-1	CASSDGVEETQYF	TGTGCCAGCAGCGACGGGGTAGAGGAGACCCAGTACTTC
few	TRBJ2-1	.	TRBV24-1	CATSDRPGSGYYNEQFF	TGTGCCACCAGTGATCGTCCAGGGAGCGGGTACTACAATGAGCAGTTCTTC
.	TRBJ1-1	TRBD1	TRBV5-1	CASSLARQGGTMNTEAFF	TGCGCCAGCAGCTTGGCGCGTCAGGGGGGCACCATGAACACTGAAGCTTTCTTT
few	TRBJ1-1	.	TRBV7-9	CASSWGRHTEAFF	TGTGCCAGCAGCTGGGGGCGGCATACTGAAGCTTTCTTT
many	TRBJ2-6	.	TRBV7-2	CASTYWGSGANVLTF	TGTGCCAGCACCTATTGGGGGTCTGGGGCCAACGTCCTGACTTTC
few	TRBJ1-2	.	TRBV10-3	CAISEKTDYGYTF	TGTGCCATCAGTGAAAAGACAGACTATGGCTACACCTTC
few	TRBJ2-1	TRBD1	TRBV7-2	CASSLVQGVRSNEQFF	TGTGCCAGCAGCTTAGTTCAGGGGGTGCGCTCCAATGAGCAGTTCTTC
few	TRBJ2-3	.	TRBV5-6	CASSLAEGTDTQYF	TGTGCCAGCAGCTTGGCGGAAGGAACAGATACGCAGTATTTT
.	TRBJ2-5	.	TRBV3-1	CASSARGAQETQYF	TGTGCCAGCAGCGCCCGGGGGGCCCAAGAGACCCAGTACTTC
few	TRBJ1-5	.	TRBV7-8	CASSLGVQGSQPQHF	TGTGCCAGCAGCTTAGGGGTACAGGGTAGTCAGCCCCAGCATTTT
.	TRBJ2-6	.	TRBV6-2/TRBV6-3	CASSLDSEANVLTF	TGTGCCAGCAGTTTAGATTCGGAGGCCAACGTCCTGACTTTC
.	TRBJ2-3	.	TRBV4-3	CASSQDSALTDTQYF	TGCGCCAGCAGCCAAGATTCGGCCCTCACAGATACGCAGTATTTT